These T cell receptor beta chains were read from a single sample in a study of blood T cell repertoires in COVID-19. The method was immunoSEQ multiplex PCR; TCRdb's version includes in-frame clones alone and lacks a portion of them. The sample yields approximately 210,000 clones, just under 85% seen once. Sequencing was carried out using peripheral blood. All receptors derive from a woman between 45 and 60 years old with active or convalescent COVID-19. Each CDR3 is given with its conserved first and last residue. D genes are given only for firm matches. Rows may omit the clone size; those that give it use once, few, many or a size class.

NA TRBJ1-2 NA TRBV24-1 TGTGCCACCAGAGCGGATAGGGAAGGCTACACCTTC CATRADREGYTF
NA TRBJ1-1 NA TRBV13 TGTGCCAGCAGCTTAGGTGGGCGCACTGAAGCTTTCTTT CASSLGGRTEAFF
many TRBJ2-5 TRBD2 TRBV7-9 TGTGCCAGCAGCCTAGGACTAGCGGGAGGGGGAGAGACCCAGTACTTC CASSLGLAGGGETQYF
few TRBJ2-2 NA TRBV6-4 TGTGCCAGCAGTGCCGGGAGTGACACCGGGGAGCTGTTTTTT CASSAGSDTGELFF
NA TRBJ1-5 NA TRBV30 TGTGCCTGGAGTGGAGGAGGTCTTCAGCCCCAGCATTTT CAWSGGGLQPQHF
NA TRBJ1-4 NA TRBV23-1 TGCGCCAGCAGGAGAGGTGAAAAACTGTTTTTT CASRRGEKLFF
NA TRBJ2-3 TRBD2 TRBV11-2 TGTGCCAGCAGCTTAGTGGCGGGAGGGGGGACAGATACGCAGTATTTT CASSLVAGGGTDTQYF
NA TRBJ2-7 NA TRBV4-2 TGTGCCAGCAGCCAAGGCCGACAATCGAGCTCCTACGAGCAGTACTTC CASSQGRQSSSYEQYF
NA TRBJ2-5 NA TRBV2 TGTGCCAGCGGTCGGGACTCCCAAGAGACCCAGTACTTC CASGRDSQETQYF
NA TRBJ2-5 NA TRBV27 TGTGCCAGCAGTTGGACAGGGAGGGGGACCCAGTACTTC CASSWTGRGTQYF
NA TRBJ1-4 NA TRBV5-1 TGCGCCAGCAGCTTGTTCGGGTCTAATGAAAAACTGTTTTTT CASSLFGSNEKLFF
NA TRBJ2-1 TRBD2 TRBV5-1 TGCGCCAGCAGCGTGGAAGCGGGGTTATACAATGAGCAGTTCTTC CASSVEAGLYNEQFF
NA TRBJ2-3 TRBD2 TRBV5-6 TGTGCCAGCAGCTTCCTACTAGCGGGCGGGGGAGATACGCAGTATTTT CASSFLLAGGGDTQYF
NA TRBJ1-2 NA TRBV9 TGTGCCAGCAGCGCGGACTTACAGGGCCCCTATGGCTACACCTTC CASSADLQGPYGYTF
once TRBJ2-5 NA TRBV9 TGTGCCAGCAGCGTACGGCAGGGATTCGAGACCCAGTACTTC CASSVRQGFETQYF
NA TRBJ1-3 NA TRBV6-5 TGTGCCAGCAGTCCCTCCTTCTCTGGAAACACCATATATTTT CASSPSFSGNTIYF
NA TRBJ1-2 NA TRBV12-3/TRBV12-4 TGTGCCAGCAGCCTAACAGGGCTCTATGGCTACACCTTC CASSLTGLYGYTF
NA TRBJ2-2 TRBD1 TRBV5-1 TGCGCCAGCAGCGTACAGGGGGAAGGCGGGGAGCTGTTTTTT CASSVQGEGGELFF
NA TRBJ2-2 TRBD2 TRBV4-2 TGTGCCAGCAGCCAAGCCCCGGGGGGGGGCCCGACCGGGGAGCTGTTTTTT CASSQAPGGGPTGELFF
NA TRBJ2-5 TRBD2 TRBV6-1 TGTGCCAGCAGTGAATGGGTGGCGGGGGTTCGAGAGACCCAGTACTTC CASSEWVAGVRETQYF
NA TRBJ2-1 NA TRBV27 TGTGCCAGCAGCCGACCCAAGGTGGGAGAAAGCCAGTTCTTC CASSRPKVGESQFF
once TRBJ2-1 NA TRBV13 TGTGCCAGCCATGGGGGGAGAGTGAGGAATGAGCAGTTCTTC CASHGGRVRNEQFF
NA TRBJ2-7 NA TRBV3-1/TRBV3-2 TGTGCCAGCATGACAGGCGGCGAGCAGTACTTC CASMTGGEQYF
NA TRBJ2-1 TRBD2 TRBV9 TGTGCCAGCAGCCCACGACTAGCGGCCAATGAGCAGTTCTTC CASSPRLAANEQFF
NA TRBJ1-2 TRBD1 TRBV19 TGTGCCAGTAGTACCCACAGGGGAGCTAACTATGGCTACACCTTC CASSTHRGANYGYTF
NA TRBJ2-5 NA TRBV7-8 TGTGCCAGCAGCCGGGGAGAGACCCAGTACTTC CASSRGETQYF
NA TRBJ2-5 NA TRBV12-3/TRBV12-4 TGTGCCAGCAGTTTGAGAGAGACCCAGTACTTC CASSLRETQYF
NA TRBJ1-5 NA TRBV6-5 TGTGCCAGCAGTCAACAGGGCAATCAGCCCCAGCATTTT CASSQQGNQPQHF
NA TRBJ2-5 NA TRBV2 TGTGCCAGCGGGGGAGGGGCAGGGGCGGTTGAGACCCAGTACTTC CASGGGAGAVETQYF
NA TRBJ2-7 TRBD2 TRBV28 TGTGCCAGCAGTTATGCCCTAGCGGGAGTGTACGAGCAGTACTTC CASSYALAGVYEQYF
NA TRBJ1-1 NA TRBV5-1 TGCGCCAGCAGCAGAGACCCGGGCGGCGGGACTGAAGCTTTCTTT CASSRDPGGGTEAFF
NA TRBJ2-7 TRBD2 TRBV23-1 TGCGCCAGCAGTCATTCCGGGACTAGCGGGGCCGACTACGAGCAGTACTTC CASSHSGTSGADYEQYF
NA TRBJ1-6 NA TRBV2 TGTGCCAGCAGTGGGCAGTCCAATTCACCCCTCCACTTT CASSGQSNSPLHF
NA TRBJ1-1 NA TRBV2 TGTGCCAGCAGTTCTAGAATGACAGGAAATAGGACTGAAGCTTTCTTT CASSSRMTGNRTEAFF
NA TRBJ2-6 NA TRBV28 TGTGCCAGCGCGACAGGTCCTGGGGCCAACGTCCTGACTTTC CASATGPGANVLTF
NA TRBJ1-2 NA TRBV29-1 TGCAGCGTTGACAGGGATGGCTACACCTTC CSVDRDGYTF